These T cell receptor beta chains were read from a single sample in a study of cytomegalovirus exposure and HLA in healthy donors. The data were produced by immunoSEQ multiplex PCR, yet TCRdb's version contains in-frame clones alone and is incomplete. The data show a few hundred thousand clones, roughly 80% seen once. Sequencing used PBMCs. All receptors come from a man younger than 45 in good health and CMV-seronegative. Each CDR3 is given with its conserved first and last residue. A D gene is named only where the DNA matches it firmly.

d_call v_call cdr3_aa
. TRBV4-1 CASSQGEGGRETQYF
TRBD2 TRBV10-2 CASSEIAGETDTQYF
. TRBV7-9 CASSWGGAPNSPLHF
TRBD1 TRBV4-1 CASSPQQGTSTYEQYF
TRBD1 TRBV6-5 CASSYGQGDSYEQYF
TRBD1 TRBV28 CASSFRGRGGYTF
. TRBV27 CASSLSRDHEVFF
. TRBV11-3 CASSLGSSYEQYF
. TRBV9 CASSVAWDSSSYEQYF
. TRBV27 CASRPRPLTWVDTEAFF
. TRBV7-9 CASSFLSSYNEQFF
. TRBV12-5 CASAQRGPEETQYF
TRBD1 TRBV7-9 CASSPRTGMETQYF
TRBD1 TRBV7-6 CASSPGQVLPYEQYF
. TRBV7-8 CASSLAQGAEQYF
. TRBV7-2 CASSPLEQLLREAFF
TRBD2 TRBV5-1 CASSLLALSGELFF
. TRBV19 CASSRETGELFF
. TRBV4-3 CASSQIGQSGNTIYF
. TRBV27 CASSRPGQGSYTF
. TRBV19 CASRATGQNEQYF
. TRBV9 CASSGTGTTNEKLFF
. TRBV28 CASSYWRGQPQHF
. TRBV10-3 CAISVFREASPPGYTF
. TRBV6-5 CASRDGGPKADEQFF
TRBD1 TRBV6-1 CASSVAGQGYSPLHF
TRBD1 TRBV28 CASSMNTGDNGYTF
TRBD2 TRBV2 CASTLAVSTQYF
TRBD1 TRBV27 CASSLGGTGVVGESGQFF
TRBD2 TRBV5-1 CASSLARSGGYTGELFF
. TRBV19 CASSTGQGQPQHF
. TRBV19 CASSSREGTVSGANVLTF
TRBD1 TRBV28 CASSLTGTGGEQYF
TRBD2 TRBV28 CASRDGGATDTQYF
. TRBV4-1 CASSQDGDDEQFF
. TRBV5-6 CASSLAHTGSEAFF
TRBD2 TRBV29-1 CSVESTRGLNTGELFF
. TRBV5-1 CASSLSNFGGTEAFF
TRBD1 TRBV7-9 CASRPGTGNGKLFF
. TRBV11-2 CASSPQVGAGADTDTQYF
TRBD1 TRBV7-3 CASSLEQGAIDTQYF
TRBD1 TRBV15 CATSFAQGARVQQYF
. TRBV2 CASSQGRWEYGPYNEQFF
. TRBV6-5 CASSFVWANVLTF
. TRBV6-1 CASFHRFTEAFF
. TRBV6-5 CASSYGGGSYNEQFF
TRBD1 TRBV27 CASSPGTGGKYEQYF
. TRBV7-8 CASTLGRSLGAPNTEAFF
. TRBV10-3 CAISSPGNTEAFF
. TRBV4-2 CASSQDEARDYGYTF
. TRBV11-3 CASSLQQGHEQYF
TRBD2 TRBV5-4 CASSLAGGARSYEQYF
. TRBV19 CASSMEASGPGVTQYF